These 10 T cell receptor beta chains originate from one sample sequenced in a study of T cells in Graves' hyperthyroidism and ophthalmopathy (dated by TCRdb to about 2019). Library construction relied on multiplex PCR. The sequencing machine was an Illumina HiSeq 2000. Amplification of TCR beta CDR3 regions was carried out from RNA transcripts. A first-round RT-PCR of the TCR CDR3 used the HTBI primer set with the Qiagen OneStep RT-PCR kit. The raw public data were reprocessed by TCRdb itself: fastp quality trimming at Q25, MiXCR clonotype calling, in-frame beta chains only. Entries that share a CDR3 protein sequence are merged under the most common genes and DNA. The sample yields about 380,000 distinct CDR3 sequences; less than 20% were counted once. 40% to 45% of the sample is in the top ten clones. Source material: blood. All receptors come from a man in his late teens or twenties with Graves' ophthalmopathy.

This clonotype turned up a few times. This chain connects TRBV20-1 to TRBJ2-1; D is ambiguous. CDR3 length equals 11 residues. CDR1 DFQATT and CDR2 SNEGSKA come from the germline V gene (reference sequence). V was trimmed by 6 bases and J by 8 bases, leaving 11 bases between them. CDR3 sequence: CSALSIDEQFF. Written as DNA, the CDR3 is TGCAGTGCCCTTTCGATCGATGAGCAGTTCTTC.

This clonotype was observed at least ten times. This rearrangement joins TRBV7-9 to TRBJ2-1, with D possibly TRBD1 on 5 matching bases. Germline V gene lookup returns CDR1 SEHNR and CDR2 FQNEAQ (reference sequence). The V gene lost 8 bases and the J gene lost 0 bases, with 8 bases spanning the gap. The CDR3 covers 13 residues. This CDR3 reads CASDSDSYNEQFF. The CDR3 nucleotides read TGTGCCAGCGACAGCGACTCCTACAATGAGCAGTTCTTC.

The V call is TRBV6-1, the J call TRBJ1-1; 9 bases map to TRBD1. Germline CDR1 MNHNS, CDR2 SASEGT. V was pared by 4 bases and J by 4 bases, with 10 bases of the junction left unmatched. This CDR3 is 16 amino acids long. CDR3 coding DNA: TGTGCCAGCAGTGCCAGACAGGGGGTAGTTGGCACTGAAGCTTTCTTT. Translation: CASSARQGVVGTEAFF.

Ten or more counts support this clonotype. V gene TRBV27 combines with J gene TRBJ2-1, with D possibly matching TRBD2 (6 bases). The ends were cut back, 4 bases at V and 9 bases at J, with 16 bases in the middle. The germline CDR1 and CDR2 sequences are MNHEY and SMNVEV (reference sequence). The CDR3 length is 14 residues. This CDR3 is CASSSTPSGVEQFF. DNA for the CDR3: TGTGCCAGCAGTTCGACCCCCTCGGGGGTTGAGCAGTTCTTC.

This clonotype was observed many times. This chain uses TRBV2 with TRBJ2-7, with 9 positions matching TRBD1. Germline V lookup: CDR1 SNHLY, CDR2 FYNNEI. V was pared by 7 bases and J by 6 bases, with 7 bases of the junction left unmatched. CDR3 length: 13 residues. The CDR3 DNA sequence: TGTGCCAGCACCATGGGACAGGGTGGCGAGCAGTACTTC. Translated, it gives CASTMGQGGEQYF.

Ten or more counts support this clonotype. The chain couples TRBV3-1 to TRBJ1-1; D not certain. CDR3 length equals 14 residues. Germline lookup yields CDR1 LGHDT and CDR2 YNNKEL (reference sequence). Trimming stripped 1 base from V and 1 base from J, with 7 bases between. CDR3 residues: CASSQGEGNTEAFF. The CDR3 coding sequence is TGTGCCAGCAGCCAAGGGGAGGGGAACACTGAAGCTTTCTTT.

This clonotype was seen more than once but under ten times. The genes are TRBV4-1 and TRBJ1-2; D gene ambiguous. The V and J ends lost 0 bases and 7 bases respectively, with 9 bases between them. CDR3 length: 13 residues. The germline CDR1 and CDR2 sequences are MGHRA and YSYEKL. CDR3 sequence: CASSQDPARGYTF. The CDR3 DNA follows: TGCGCCAGCAGCCAAGACCCAGCGCGTGGCTACACCTTC.

For the CDR3, the DNA is TGCGCCAGCAGCCAAGATCTGGACAGCTCCTACAATGAGCAGTTCTTC. Its translation: CASSQDLDSSYNEQFF. The chain combines TRBV4-1 with TRBJ2-1, with D possibly being TRBD1 (6 bases). The germline gives CDR1 MGHRA, CDR2 YSYEKL. Trimming removed 0 bases from V and 0 bases from J, with 9 bases in between. The length of the CDR3 is 16 residues.

In its sample, this clonotype was seen many times. V usage is TRBV7-8 and J usage is TRBJ2-5; weak D call: TRBD2 (6 bases). Per germline, CDR1 SGHVS and CDR2 FQNEAQ. CDR3 length: 16 amino acids. Trimming removed 1 base from V and 4 bases from J, with 16 bases in between. As DNA, the CDR3 is TGTGCCAGCAGCTTAGGGGGTGGGGGGTCCATAGAGACCCAGTACTTC. Its protein is CASSLGGGGSIETQYF.

This clonotype was seen ten or more times. This chain links TRBV12-3 or TRBV12-4 with TRBJ1-5; TRBD1 matches at 8 bases. After removal of 6 bases from V and 7 bases from J, the junction contained 11 bases not matched to a gene. The CDR3 is 15 amino acids. CDR3 DNA sequence: TGTGCCAGCAGGCCAGGACAGGGAATCCGACAGCCCCAGCATTTT. Protein: CASRPGQGIRQPQHF.